This TCR beta chain was identified in a study of T cell changes during pregnancy in multiple sclerosis. Germline V CDR1 and CDR2: SGHRS, YFSETQ. The ends were cut back, 2 bases at V and 5 bases at J, with 10 bases in the middle. This CDR3 spans 13 amino acids. Data came from immunoSEQ multiplex PCR; TCRdb stores just in-frame clones and leaves some out. The profile shows under 65,000 clones, 93% of them singletons. The source was CD8+ T cells from peripheral blood mononuclear cells, collected in the second trimester of pregnancy. This chain uses TRBV5-1 with TRBJ1-1, with D unclear. This TCR derives from a female donor with multiple sclerosis, enrolled in a pregnancy study. This chain's CDR3 is CASSLKEGTEAFF. CDR3 nucleotide sequence: TGCGCCAGCAGCTTAAAGGAGGGTACTGAAGCTTTCTTT.